These 32 T cell receptor beta chains originate from one sample sequenced in a study of cytomegalovirus exposure and HLA in healthy donors. Primers: 60 Vbeta forward and 13 Jbeta reverse. Sequenced by immunoSEQ multiplex PCR; TCRdb stores in-frame clones only, minus some. This table holds tens of thousands of clones. The specimen was PBMCs. These receptors were collected from a female donor in good health and CMV-seropositive.

The V call is TRBV11-3, the J call TRBJ2-7, with D uncertain. CDR1 and CDR2 from the germline V gene are SGHNT and YENEEA. This CDR3 has 11 residues. V dropped 6 bases and J dropped 7 bases, with 10 bases sitting between them. CDR3 DNA: TGTGCCAGCAGTTCCCACCGGGAGCAGTACTTC. It is translated as CASSSHREQYF.

CDR3 region: CASSMGLAGDTDTQYF. In DNA, the CDR3 is TGCGCCAGCAGCATGGGACTAGCGGGAGACACAGATACGCAGTATTTT. The rearrangement uses TRBV5-1 and TRBJ2-3; 14 nucleotides align to TRBD2. Looked up from germline, CDR1 is SGHRS and CDR2 is YFSETQ. Trimming at V came to 4 bases and at J to 2 bases, leaving 3 bases not matched to a gene. CDR3 length: 16 amino acids.

The chain joins TRBV19 to TRBJ1-2; 8 bases line up with TRBD1. In germline, CDR1 is LNHDA, CDR2 SQIVND (reference sequence). This CDR3 comprises 15 residues. The J segment lost 5 bases and the V segment lost 5 bases, leaving 10 bases of the junction unmatched. The CDR3 loop is CASSDQTGEPYGYTF. CDR3 coding DNA: TGTGCCAGTAGTGACCAGACAGGGGAGCCATATGGCTACACCTTC. Drawing the rest from reference TRBV19 and TRBJ1-2, the complete variable domain is DGGITQSPKYLFRKEGQNVTLSCEQNLNHDAMYWYRQDPGQGLRLIYYSQIVNDFQKGDIAEGYSVSREKKESFPLTVTSAQKNPTAFYLCASSDQTGEPYGYTFGSGTRLTVV.

V and J are TRBV2 and TRBJ1-4; TRBD1 might be the D (6 bases). V lost 4 bases, J lost 5 bases, and 11 bases lay in between. The CDR3 is 14 residues long. Germline V lookup: CDR1 SNHLY, CDR2 FYNNEI. CDR3 nucleotides: TGTGCCAGCAGTGTACAGGGCCACAATGAAAAACTGTTTTTT. This translates into CASSVQGHNEKLFF. The complete variable domain, with remaining parts taken from reference TRBV2 and TRBJ1-4, reads EPEVTQTPSHQVTQMGQEVILRCVPISNHLYFYWYRQILGQKVEFLVSFYNNEISEKSEIFDDQFSVERPDGSNFTLKIRSTKLEDSAMYFCASSVQGHNEKLFFGSGTQLSVL.

V and J are TRBV7-9 and TRBJ2-3; D not certain. The V gene lost 7 bases and the J gene lost 0 bases, with 8 bases spanning the gap. CDR1 SEHNR and CDR2 FQNEAQ come from the germline V gene (reference sequence). This CDR3 has 13 amino acids. Here the CDR3 DNA reads TGTGCCAGCACATATAGCAGCACAGATACGCAGTATTTT. It encodes CASTYSSTDTQYF.

The chain joins TRBV6-5 to TRBJ2-1, with 9 bases identical to TRBD2. The germline CDR1 and CDR2 sequences are MNHEY and SVGAGI. V was clipped by 2 bases and J by 7 bases; unmatched bases: 6. This CDR3 spans 15 amino acids. CDR3 residues: CASSYSSSGGNEQFF. Written as DNA, the CDR3 is TGTGCCAGCAGTTACAGTAGTAGCGGGGGTAATGAGCAGTTCTTC.

The chain is built from TRBV11-3 and TRBJ1-4; no reliable D call. V shed 5 bases and J shed 3 bases, with 10 bases lying between them. The CDR3 length is 14 residues. CDR1 is SGHNT, CDR2 YENEEA, per germline. The CDR3 bases are TGTGCCAGCAGCAAAAGCGCATCTAATGAAAAACTGTTTTTT. Amino acid sequence: CASSKSASNEKLFF.

This chain links TRBV28 with TRBJ2-1; D is possibly TRBD1 (5 bases). Germline-derived CDR1 and CDR2 are MDHEN and SYDVKM. The length of the CDR3 is 15 residues. Trimming left V 7 bases short and J 6 bases short, with 19 bases between. The CDR3 nucleotides are TGTGCCAGCACCCCAGGTTGGTGGGGCTCCAATGAGCAGTTCTTC. Translation gives CASTPGWWGSNEQFF.

The chain links TRBV28 to TRBJ1-5; D possibly corresponds to TRBD1 (5 bases). The germline V gene has CDR1 MDHEN and CDR2 SYDVKM. CDR3 length: 14 residues. Between the trimmed V and J ends, which lost 8 bases and 6 bases, there was a span of 17 bases. The CDR3 coding sequence is TGTGCCAGCCCACCAGGGACTTCAATTCAGCCCCAGCATTTT. It yields the protein CASPPGTSIQPQHF.

The chain uses TRBV18 and TRBJ1-3, with D possibly matching TRBD1 (5 bases). The germline V gene encodes CDR1 KGHSH and CDR2 LQKENI. The CDR3 covers 14 residues. V dropped 6 bases and J dropped 0 bases, with 9 bases sitting between them. DNA for the CDR3: TGTGCCAGCTCGGGGGGATCCTCTGGAAACACCATATATTTT. Translation: CASSGGSSGNTIYF.

The chain has TRBV19 and TRBJ2-1; D perhaps matches TRBD2 (5 bases). V lost 1 base and J 9 bases, leaving 13 bases between the germline ends. Germline CDR1 and CDR2: LNHDA and SQIVND (reference sequence). This CDR3 spans 14 amino acids. CDR3 sequence (DNA): TGTGCCAGTAGTATAGGAAGGACGGGATTTGAGCAGTTCTTC. Residues: CASSIGRTGFEQFF.

The chain employs TRBV19 and TRBJ2-7; 7 nucleotides align to TRBD1. CDR3 size: 14 residues. V trimming: 5 bases; J trimming: 5 bases; junction bases outside the gene matches: 9. The germline V gene has CDR1 LNHDA and CDR2 SQIVND (reference sequence). Here the CDR3 reads CASSPTDRRNEQYF. In DNA, the CDR3 is TGTGCCAGTAGTCCTACGGACAGGAGAAACGAGCAGTACTTC.

The V and J genes are TRBV18 and TRBJ2-2; D possibly corresponds to TRBD1 (5 bases). Per the germline V gene, CDR1 is KGHSH and CDR2 is LQKENI. V was clipped by 4 bases and J by 1 base, with 10 bases between them. The CDR3 consists of 15 residues. CDR3: CASSRLQENTGELFF. DNA of the CDR3: TGTGCCAGCTCACGGTTACAGGAGAACACCGGGGAGCTGTTTTTT.

The genes are TRBV5-1 and TRBJ2-1, with TRBD2 matching over 7 bases. Germline V gene sequence: CDR1 SGHRS, CDR2 YFSETQ. V gave up 0 bases and J gave up 5 bases; unmatched junction bases: 8. The CDR3 covers 16 residues. The CDR3 reads CASSLAGLAVNNEQFF. DNA for the CDR3: TGCGCCAGCAGCTTGGCGGGCCTAGCGGTAAACAATGAGCAGTTCTTC.

The chain is built from TRBV2 and TRBJ2-1; D possibly corresponds to TRBD1 (5 bases). With 6 bases removed from V and 12 bases from J, the gap between germline ends came to 6 bases. The CDR3 covers 9 residues. Germline V gene data show CDR1 as SNHLY and CDR2 as FYNNEI. The CDR3 loop is CASRQGQFF. For the CDR3, the DNA is TGTGCCAGCAGGCAGGGGCAGTTCTTC.

This chain joins TRBV4-1 and TRBJ2-3; 13 bases line up with TRBD2. The germline CDR1 and CDR2 sequences are MGHRA and YSYEKL. The V segment lost 0 bases and the J segment 5 bases; nucleotides outside the gene matches: 2. The CDR3 sequence is 16 residues long. CDR3 nucleotides: TGCGCCAGCAGCCAAGAACTAGCGGGAGGGCGAGATACGCAGTATTTT. This codes for CASSQELAGGRDTQYF.

The rearrangement joins TRBV7-9 to TRBJ2-7, with TRBD1 identical over 8 bases. V shed 1 base, J shed 5 bases, and the junction held 7 bases outside the gene matches. Germline CDR1 SEHNR, CDR2 FQNEAQ (reference sequence). The CDR3 consists of 15 residues. For the CDR3, the DNA is TGTGCCAGCAGCTTAGTGGGGACAGGTTCCCACGAGCAGTACTTC. It translates to CASSLVGTGSHEQYF.

The V call is TRBV4-1, the J call TRBJ2-7; a weak D match, TRBD1 (5 bases). CDR1 and CDR2 (germline): MGHRA, YSYEKL. Between the trimmed V and J ends, which lost 1 base and 1 base, there was a span of 8 bases. The CDR3 consists of 14 residues. As DNA, the CDR3 is TGCGCCAGCAGCCAAGTCACAGGATCCTACGAGCAGTACTTC. This translates into CASSQVTGSYEQYF.

The rearrangement uses TRBV6-5 and TRBJ1-5; 7 nucleotides align to TRBD1. Per germline, CDR1 MNHEY and CDR2 SVGAGI. The CDR3 extends over 13 amino acids. Trimming cost V 6 bases and J 10 bases; bases outside gene matches: 9. The CDR3 DNA follows: TGTGCCAGCAGACCAGGGGGGTCACAACCCCAGCATTTT. This gives the protein CASRPGGSQPQHF.

This chain connects TRBV9 to TRBJ2-1; 9 positions match TRBD1. CDR1 is SGDLS, CDR2 YYNGEE, per germline. The ends lost 2 bases at V and 6 bases at J; junction bases unmatched: 6. CDR3 length: 15 amino acids. The DNA of the CDR3 is TGTGCCAGCAGCGTTGGGACAGGGAGTTTCAATGAGCAGTTCTTC. Translating gives CASSVGTGSFNEQFF.

V is TRBV6-5 and J is TRBJ2-7; D remains ambiguous. This CDR3 has 15 residues. In germline, CDR1 is MNHEY, CDR2 SVGAGI. V was shortened by 4 bases and J by 1 base, with 14 bases between the two germline ends. CDR3 sequence (DNA): TGTGCCAGCAGTTGGGCCCCCGCGACATCCTACGAGCAGTACTTC. Its protein is CASSWAPATSYEQYF.

The gene calls are TRBV4-2 and TRBJ2-1; 8 bases fit TRBD2. CDR1 and CDR2 from the germline V gene are LGHNA and YNFKEQ. V lost 3 bases and J lost 5; bases outside the gene matches: 9. The CDR3 contains 16 residues. CDR3 DNA sequence: TGTGCCAGCAGCCACGGGTATAGCGGGAAGGACAATGAGCAGTTCTTC. Its protein product is CASSHGYSGKDNEQFF.

The CDR3 loop reads CAWTGQGKAFF. The CDR3 DNA reads as TGTGCCTGGACGGGACAGGGTAAAGCTTTCTTT. The gene calls are TRBV30 and TRBJ1-1; TRBD1 agrees at 9 bases. The germline gives CDR1 GTSNPN, CDR2 SVGIG (reference sequence). V lost 4 bases to trimming and J lost 9 bases; unmatched junction nucleotides: 3. This CDR3 has 11 residues.

The chain employs TRBV29-1 and TRBJ1-3, with TRBD1 as a possible D gene (6 bases). V was cut by 4 bases and J by 4 bases, with 8 bases left in between. This CDR3 comprises 12 residues. The germline gives CDR1 SQVTM, CDR2 ANQGSEA. The CDR3: CSVGTDGNTIYF. In DNA, the CDR3 is TGCAGCGTTGGGACAGACGGAAACACCATATATTTT.

This chain links TRBV27 with TRBJ2-3; D is possibly TRBD2 (6 bases). Germline V gene sequence: CDR1 MNHEY, CDR2 SMNVEV (reference sequence). This CDR3 comprises 19 residues. The CDR3 loop reads CATLNIGGSKALRTDTQYF. The DNA of the CDR3 is TGTGCTACGCTTAATATTGGGGGGTCGAAGGCTCTGCGAACAGATACGCAGTATTTT.

The rearrangement joins TRBV28 to TRBJ1-1; 8 bases map to TRBD1. Germline CDR1 MDHEN, CDR2 SYDVKM. This CDR3 comprises 14 residues. The junction had 9 bases not matched to a gene; V was cut back by 5 bases and J by 7 bases. The CDR3 region has the DNA TGTGCCAGCAGTCAATTCCAGGGGGCTCGTGAAGCTTTCTTT. Protein: CASSQFQGAREAFF.

As DNA, the CDR3 is TGTGCCAGCTCACCATCCGGACTAGCGGGAGCGTTAGAGCAGTTCTTC. This sequence encodes CASSPSGLAGALEQFF. V is TRBV18 and J is TRBJ2-1; 13 bases are shared with TRBD2. Per germline, CDR1 KGHSH and CDR2 LQKENI. V dropped 2 bases and J dropped 10; count of bases not matched to a gene: 8. This CDR3 region has 16 residues. The entire variable domain, with the rest obtained from reference TRBV18 and TRBJ2-1, is as follows: NAGVMQNPRHLVRRRGQEARLRCSPMKGHSHVYWYRQLPEEGLKFMVYLQKENIIDESGMPKERFSAEFPKEGPSILRIQQVVRGDSAAYFCASSPSGLAGALEQFFGPGTRLTVL.

The genes are TRBV13 and TRBJ2-2; unclear D gene. V lost 6 bases to trimming and J lost 3 bases, with 23 bases between them. Germline CDR1 is PRHDT and CDR2 is FYEKMQ (reference sequence). The CDR3 sequence is 18 residues long. CDR3 nucleotides: TGTGCCAGCAGTGAGCATAACTTAGGAGAAGTCGACACCGGGGAGCTGTTTTTT. Amino acid sequence: CASSEHNLGEVDTGELFF.

V is TRBV29-1 and J is TRBJ1-2; D is uncertain. Germline CDR1 SQVTM, CDR2 ANQGSEA. The CDR3 covers 11 residues. V lost 7 bases and J 8 bases, leaving 14 bases between the germline ends. CDR3 DNA: TGCAGCGCCGGCGACCTGGAGGGCTACACCTTC. Translating gives CSAGDLEGYTF.

This chain connects TRBV10-2 to TRBJ2-7, with TRBD1 as a possible D gene (5 bases). The CDR3 sequence is 17 residues long. Germline CDR1 reads WSHSY; CDR2 reads SAAADI. V was clipped by 2 bases and J by 2 bases, with 19 bases between them. CDR3 region: CASSEAYGRGGAYEQYF. CDR3 DNA sequence: TGCGCCAGCAGTGAGGCCTACGGTAGGGGCGGTGCCTACGAGCAGTACTTC.

This chain connects TRBV4-2 to TRBJ2-3; 11 bases align to TRBD2. J was trimmed by 5 bases and V by 0 bases; bases with no gene match: 10. In germline, CDR1 is LGHNA, CDR2 YNFKEQ. The CDR3 has 18 residues. The CDR3, as DNA: TGTGCCAGCAGCCAAGAAGCCCATAGCGGGAGGGCTGTAGATACGCAGTATTTT. This encodes CASSQEAHSGRAVDTQYF.

J is TRBJ2-5 and V is TRBV4-1; 7 nucleotides match TRBD1. The length of the CDR3 is 15 residues. The germline CDR1 and CDR2 sequences are MGHRA and YSYEKL. V shed 1 base and J 3 bases; nucleotides not matched to a gene: 5. The chain's CDR3 is CASSQGEGGEETQYF. CDR3 DNA: TGCGCCAGCAGCCAAGGGGAAGGGGGCGAAGAGACCCAGTACTTC.